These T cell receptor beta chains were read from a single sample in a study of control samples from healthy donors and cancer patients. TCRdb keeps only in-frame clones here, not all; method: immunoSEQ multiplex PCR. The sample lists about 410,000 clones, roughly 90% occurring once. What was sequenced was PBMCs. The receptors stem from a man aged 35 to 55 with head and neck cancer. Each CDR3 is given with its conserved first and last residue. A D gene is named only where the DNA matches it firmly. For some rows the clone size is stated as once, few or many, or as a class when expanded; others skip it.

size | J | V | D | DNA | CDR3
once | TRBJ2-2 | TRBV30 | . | TGTGCCTGGAGTGTTGGCGGACAACACACCGGGGAGCTGTTTTTT | CAWSVGGQHTGELFF
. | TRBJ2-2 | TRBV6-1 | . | TGTGCCAGCAGTGAATATGGGGGTCCGGCCGGGGAGCTGTTTTTT | CASSEYGGPAGELFF
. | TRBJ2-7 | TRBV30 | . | TGTGCCTGGAGTCCAGGGGACGAGCAGTACTTC | CAWSPGDEQYF
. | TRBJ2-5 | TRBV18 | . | TGTGCCAGCTCAGGCAGGTCTCGAGAGACCCAGTACTTC | CASSGRSRETQYF
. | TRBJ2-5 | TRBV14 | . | TGTGCCAGCAGCGTCCGACTCCAAGAGACCCAGTACTTC | CASSVRLQETQYF
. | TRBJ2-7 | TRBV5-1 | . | TGCGCCAGCAGCTTGGCGAGGGCCTACGAGCAGTACTTC | CASSLARAYEQYF
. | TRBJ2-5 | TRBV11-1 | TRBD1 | TGTGCCAGCAGCAGAGGGACAGGGGGCTCGTCAGAGACCCAGTACTTC | CASSRGTGGSSETQYF
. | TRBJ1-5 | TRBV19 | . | TGTGCCAGTAGTCTATCCACCGGACCTCATAGCAATCAGCCCCAGCATTTT | CASSLSTGPHSNQPQHF
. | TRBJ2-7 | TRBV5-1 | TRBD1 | TGCGCCAGCAGCTTAGTCCAACAGGGGGTTTTGGAGCAGTACTTC | CASSLVQQGVLEQYF
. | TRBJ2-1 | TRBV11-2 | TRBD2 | TGTGCCAGCAGTCAGGGACTAGCGGGAGGATGGAGCGAGCAGTTCTTC | CASSQGLAGGWSEQFF
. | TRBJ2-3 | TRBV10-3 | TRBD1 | TGTGCCATCAGTGGGTCCGACAGGGTGGATTTCGATACGCAGTATTTT | CAISGSDRVDFDTQYF
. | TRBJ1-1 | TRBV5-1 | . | TGCGCCAGCAGCTTGGACCGGGACGCACCCCAATGGTTT | CASSLDRDAPQWF
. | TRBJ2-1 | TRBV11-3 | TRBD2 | TGTGCCAGCAGCTTAAGCGGGGGGAGGGATGAGCAGTTCTTC | CASSLSGGRDEQFF
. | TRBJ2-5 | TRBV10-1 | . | TGCGCCAGCAGCGCAGGGGCGGGGAACCAAGAGACCCAGTACTTC | CASSAGAGNQETQYF
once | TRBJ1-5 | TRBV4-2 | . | TGTGCCAGCAGCCAAAGGGGGAACGATTTTCAGCCCCAGCATTTT | CASSQRGNDFQPQHF
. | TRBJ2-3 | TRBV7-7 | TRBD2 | TGTGCTAGCAGCCGGGGGCGGGGGGACGTAGATACGCAGTATTTT | CASSRGRGDVDTQYF
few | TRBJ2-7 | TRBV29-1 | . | TGCAGCGTTGATGACGGCGGGGCCGACGAGCAGTACTTC | CSVDDGGADEQYF
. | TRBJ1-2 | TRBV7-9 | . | TGTGCCAGCAGCTTAGAGGGGAACTATGGCTACACCTTC | CASSLEGNYGYTF
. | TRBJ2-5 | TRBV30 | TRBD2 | TGTGCCTGGAGTCTAGCGGCTACCCTATTAGGGGAGACCCAGTACTTC | CAWSLAATLLGETQYF
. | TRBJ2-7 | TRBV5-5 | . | TGTGCCAGCAGCTTCCCAAGCTCCTACGAGCAGTACTTC | CASSFPSSYEQYF
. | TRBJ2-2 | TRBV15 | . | TGTGCCACCAGCAGAGATTTATCCATCGGGGAGCTGTTTTTT | CATSRDLSIGELFF
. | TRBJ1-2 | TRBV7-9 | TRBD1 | TGTGCCAGCAGCTTGGTTGGGACAGAATGGATGGGCTACACCTTC | CASSLVGTEWMGYTF
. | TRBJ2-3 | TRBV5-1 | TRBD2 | TGCGCCAGCAGCCCGGGAGGGTTGACAGATACGCAGTATTTT | CASSPGGLTDTQYF
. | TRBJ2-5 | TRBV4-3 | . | TGCGCCAGCAGCCAACAAGGGGGGGGGTTAAGAGAGACCCAGTACTTC | CASSQQGGGLRETQYF
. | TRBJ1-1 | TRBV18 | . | TGTGCCAGCTCACCGCGGTCACAGGGTGGGAATGCTTTCTTT | CASSPRSQGGNAFF
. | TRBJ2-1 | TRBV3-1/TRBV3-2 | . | TGTGCCAGCAGCCAAGCCTATGAGCAGTTCTTC | CASSQAYEQFF
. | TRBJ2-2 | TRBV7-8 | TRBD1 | TGTGCCAGCAGCTACAGGGGATCCACCGGGGAGCTGTTTTTT | CASSYRGSTGELFF
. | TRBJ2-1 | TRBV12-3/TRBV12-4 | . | TGTGCCAGCAGTTTAGGTGGCTACCGGAAGTTCTTC | CASSLGGYRKFF
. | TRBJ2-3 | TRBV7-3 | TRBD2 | TGTGCCAGCAGGGTGGGCGGGAGGTCAGATACGCAGTATTTT | CASRVGGRSDTQYF
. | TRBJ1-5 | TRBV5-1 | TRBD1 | TGCGCCAGCAGCTTGGCTCAGGGGGATCAGCCCCAGCATTTT | CASSLAQGDQPQHF
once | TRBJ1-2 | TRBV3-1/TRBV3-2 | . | TGTGCCAGCAGCCAAGTCTTTACGGACGCAAGCTATGGCTACACCTTC | CASSQVFTDASYGYTF
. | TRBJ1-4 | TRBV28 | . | TGTGCCAGCCAACTCCCAGGGAGTGAAAAACTGTTTTTT | CASQLPGSEKLFF
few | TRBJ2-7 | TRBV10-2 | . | TGCGCCAGCAGTTATCAGGGGTCCTACGAGCAGTACTTC | CASSYQGSYEQYF
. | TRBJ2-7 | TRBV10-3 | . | TGTGCCATCAGTGAGAACAGGCTCAGCTCCTACGAGCAGTACTTC | CAISENRLSSYEQYF
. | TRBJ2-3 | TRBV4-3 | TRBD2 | TGCGCCAGCAGCCAAGGGGAGGGGCGGACAGATACGCAGTATTTT | CASSQGEGRTDTQYF
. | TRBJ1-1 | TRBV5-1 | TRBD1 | TGCGCCAGCAGCATGACAGGGATGCATGCGTACACTGAAGCTTTCTTT | CASSMTGMHAYTEAFF
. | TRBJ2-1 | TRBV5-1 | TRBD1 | TGCGCCAGCAGCTTAGGACAGGTACCCGATGAGCAGTTCTTC | CASSLGQVPDEQFF
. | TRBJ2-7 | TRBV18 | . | TGTGCCAGCTCACCACCGGTGGGGCAATCCTACGAGCAGTACTTC | CASSPPVGQSYEQYF
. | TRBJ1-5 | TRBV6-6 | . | TGTGCCAGCAGCTCGACGGGCCTCGAGCAGCCCCAGCATTTT | CASSSTGLEQPQHF
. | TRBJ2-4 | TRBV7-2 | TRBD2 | TGTGCCAGCAGCTTAGTCGGCGGGGGGCCGGGGGCCAAAAACATTCAGTACTTC | CASSLVGGGPGAKNIQYF
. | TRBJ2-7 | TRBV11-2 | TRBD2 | TGTGCCAGCAGCTCCCTAGCGGGAGGTTTTACGTACTTC | CASSSLAGGFTYF
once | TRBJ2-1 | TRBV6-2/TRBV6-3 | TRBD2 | TGTGCCAGCAGTTACTCAGCAGCTAGCGGGAGCGATCCGGGAAATGAGCAGTTCTTC | CASSYSAASGSDPGNEQFF